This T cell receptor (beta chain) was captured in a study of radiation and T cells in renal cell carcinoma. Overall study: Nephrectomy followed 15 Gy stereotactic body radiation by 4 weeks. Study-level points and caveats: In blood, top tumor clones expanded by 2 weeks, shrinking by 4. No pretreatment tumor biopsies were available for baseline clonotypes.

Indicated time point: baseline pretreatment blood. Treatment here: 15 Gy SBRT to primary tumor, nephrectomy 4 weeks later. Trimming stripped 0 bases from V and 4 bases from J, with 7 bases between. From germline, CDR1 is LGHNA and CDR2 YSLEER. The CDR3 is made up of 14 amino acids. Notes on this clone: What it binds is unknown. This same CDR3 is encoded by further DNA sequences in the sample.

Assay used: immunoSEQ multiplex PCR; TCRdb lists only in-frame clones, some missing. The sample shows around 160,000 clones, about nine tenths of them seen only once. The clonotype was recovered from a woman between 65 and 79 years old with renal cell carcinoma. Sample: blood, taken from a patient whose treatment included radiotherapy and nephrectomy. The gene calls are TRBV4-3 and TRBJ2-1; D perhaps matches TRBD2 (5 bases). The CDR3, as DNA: TGCGCCAGCAGCCAAGACCGCGGGTACAATGAGCAGTTCTTC. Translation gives CASSQDRGYNEQFF.